This T cell receptor beta chain was documented in a study of blood T cell repertoires in COVID-19. Study-wide context: Some COVID-19 samples were acute and others convalescent; all came from the United States, Italy and Spain.

There are 17 residues in the CDR3. The ends lost 1 base at V and 1 base at J; junction bases unmatched: 7. The germline CDR1 and CDR2 sequences are LGHNA and YNFKEQ. Measured with immunoSEQ multiplex PCR; TCRdb has only the in-frame clones, and not every one. The sample has hundreds of thousands of clones, 75% to 85% seen once; the top ten hold approximately 7.6%. The clonotype comes from a human donor in a cohort sampled during active COVID-19. The J gene is TRBJ2-3, the V gene TRBV4-2; 8 positions match TRBD1. Material for sequencing was peripheral blood. CDR3 protein: CASSQGDRGGRTDTQYF. The CDR3 coding sequence is TGTGCCAGCAGCCAAGGAGACAGGGGCGGGCGCACAGATACGCAGTATTTT.